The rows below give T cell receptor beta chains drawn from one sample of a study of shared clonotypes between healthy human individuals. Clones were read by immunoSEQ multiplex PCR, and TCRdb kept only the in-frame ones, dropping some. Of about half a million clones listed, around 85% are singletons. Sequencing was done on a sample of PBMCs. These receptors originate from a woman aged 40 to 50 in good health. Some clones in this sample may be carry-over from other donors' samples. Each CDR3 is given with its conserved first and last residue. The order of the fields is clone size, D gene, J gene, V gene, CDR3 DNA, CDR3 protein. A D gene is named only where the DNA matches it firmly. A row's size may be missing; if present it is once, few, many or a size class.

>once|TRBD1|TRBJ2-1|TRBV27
TGTGCCAGCAACCCGGACAGGCCGGGCAATGAGCAGTTCTTC
CASNPDRPGNEQFF
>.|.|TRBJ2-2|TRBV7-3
TGTGCCAGCAGCTCCGACCCCTCAGGGGTTGGCACCGGGGAGCTGTTTTTT
CASSSDPSGVGTGELFF
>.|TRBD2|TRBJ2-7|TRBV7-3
TGTGCCAGCAGCCCCTCAGCGGGACTAGCGAGCTACGAGCAGTACTTC
CASSPSAGLASYEQYF
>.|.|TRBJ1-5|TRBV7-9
TGTGCCAGCAGCTTAGACATGCCTCCTCAGCCCCAGCATTTT
CASSLDMPPQPQHF
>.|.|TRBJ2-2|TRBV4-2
TGTGCCAGCAGCCTAACGGGGTTTGGGGACACCGGGGAGCTGTTTTTT
CASSLTGFGDTGELFF
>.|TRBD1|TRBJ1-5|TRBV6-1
TGTGCCAGCAAGACAGGGGCCGCGGGCAATCAGCCCCAGCATTTT
CASKTGAAGNQPQHF
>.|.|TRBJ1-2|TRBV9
TGTGCCAGCAGCGTATCTGGTGGCTACACCTTC
CASSVSGGYTF
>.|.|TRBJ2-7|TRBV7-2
TGTGCCAGCAGCTTACAAAATTGGGGTCGGGAATACGAGCAGTACTTC
CASSLQNWGREYEQYF
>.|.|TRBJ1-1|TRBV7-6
TGTGCCAGCAGCTTACTTTCCGGGGAGGTAGGAATTGAAGCTTTCTTT
CASSLLSGEVGIEAFF
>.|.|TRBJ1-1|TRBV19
TGTGCCAGTAGTATCGGGGGGGCTTCGAACACTGAAGCTTTCTTT
CASSIGGASNTEAFF
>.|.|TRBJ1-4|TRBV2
TGTGCCAGCAGTCCCCCTCGGGGGTCGAATGAAAAACTGTTTTTT
CASSPPRGSNEKLFF
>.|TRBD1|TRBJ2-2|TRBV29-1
TGCAGCGTTGACAGGGGGCCGGGGGAGCTGTTTTTT
CSVDRGPGELFF
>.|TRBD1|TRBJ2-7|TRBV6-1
TGTGCCGGCGCGACGGGACAGGACCCCTACGAGCAGTACTTC
CAGATGQDPYEQYF
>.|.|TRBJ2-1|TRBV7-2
TGTGCCAGCAGCAGGGACTTCGGGCCCTACAATGAGCAGTTCTTC
CASSRDFGPYNEQFF
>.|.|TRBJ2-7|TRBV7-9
TGTGCCAGCAGCCCAGGGGGAGGGCTCTCCTACGAGCAGTACTTC
CASSPGGGLSYEQYF
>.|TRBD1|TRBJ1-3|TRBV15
TGTGCCACCAGCACCGACGGGACAGGGTTTGGAAACACCATATATTTT
CATSTDGTGFGNTIYF
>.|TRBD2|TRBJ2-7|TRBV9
TGTGCCAGCAGCGTAGTAGCGGGAGGTGGCGAGCAGTACTTC
CASSVVAGGGEQYF
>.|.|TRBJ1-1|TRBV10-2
TGCGCCAGCAGTTCCCTACCCCGGACTGAAGCTTTCTTT
CASSSLPRTEAFF
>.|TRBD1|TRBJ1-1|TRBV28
TGTGCCAGCTCCTCCCCAGTGAGGGGGCGTTTAAGGGACACTGAAGCTTTCTTT
CASSSPVRGRLRDTEAFF
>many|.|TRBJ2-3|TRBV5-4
TGTGCCAGCAGCCGGAGCGGACTACCCCTTCTCACAGATACGCAGTATTTT
CASSRSGLPLLTDTQYF
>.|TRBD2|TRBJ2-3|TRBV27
TGTGCCAGCAGTCCTCTGACTAGCGTGAGCACAGATACGCAGTATTTT
CASSPLTSVSTDTQYF
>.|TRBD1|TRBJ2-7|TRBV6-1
TGTGCCAGCAGTGAAGGGACAGGGGGCGCGCAGTACTTC
CASSEGTGGAQYF
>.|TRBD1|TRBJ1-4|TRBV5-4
TGTGCCAGCAGCTTGGCCGGACAGGGACGCGAAAAACTGTTTTTT
CASSLAGQGREKLFF
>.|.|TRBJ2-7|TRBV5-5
TGTGCCAGCAGCTTGGGCCAGTCCTACGAGCAGTACTTC
CASSLGQSYEQYF
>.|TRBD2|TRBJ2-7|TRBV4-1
TGCGCCAGCAGCCAAGGACTAGCGGAAGTCTACGAGCAGTACTTC
CASSQGLAEVYEQYF
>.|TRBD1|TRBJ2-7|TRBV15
TGTGCCACCAGCAGAGACAGGGGGCAACGCGAGCAGTACTTC
CATSRDRGQREQYF
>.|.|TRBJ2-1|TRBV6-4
TGTGCCAGCAGTGACGGGGGGGCGGGAAATGAGCAGTTCTTC
CASSDGGAGNEQFF
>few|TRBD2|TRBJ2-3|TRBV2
TGTGCCAGCGGTGCAGGATTGGCGGGAGGGGATACGCAGTATTTT
CASGAGLAGGDTQYF
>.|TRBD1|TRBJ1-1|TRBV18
TGTGCCAGCTCACCGAACAGGGGTCACACTGAAGCTTTCTTT
CASSPNRGHTEAFF
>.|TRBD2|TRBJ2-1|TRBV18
TGTGCCAGCTCGGTCAGCGGGAGCTACAATGAGCAGTTCTTC
CASSVSGSYNEQFF
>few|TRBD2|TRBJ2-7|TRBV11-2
TGTGCCAGCAGCCCGCGGCCGGCGGGAGAACCTAACGAGCAGTACTTC
CASSPRPAGEPNEQYF
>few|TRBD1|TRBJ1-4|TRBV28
TGTGCCAGCGGGACAGAAGGAGTTGCAACTAATGAAAAACTGTTTTTT
CASGTEGVATNEKLFF
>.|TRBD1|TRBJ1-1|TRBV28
TGTGCCAGCAGTTTATCCCGGACAGGGATTGTCACTGAAGCTTTCTTT
CASSLSRTGIVTEAFF
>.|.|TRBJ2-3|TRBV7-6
TGTGCCAGCAGCTTCCGGACAGCCAGGGAGGCAGATACGCAGTATTTT
CASSFRTAREADTQYF
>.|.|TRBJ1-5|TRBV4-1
TGCGCCAGCAGCCGATTACAGGGTAGTCAGCCCCAGCATTTT
CASSRLQGSQPQHF
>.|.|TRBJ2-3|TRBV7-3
TGTGCCAGCAGCTTAACCGGCGCAGATACGCAGTATTTT
CASSLTGADTQYF
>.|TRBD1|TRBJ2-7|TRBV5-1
TGCGCCAGCAGGCTAGGCCAGGGACAGGGGGCCTACGAGCAGTACTTC
CASRLGQGQGAYEQYF
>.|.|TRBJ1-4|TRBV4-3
TGCGCCAGCAGCCAAGGGGAGGGGGTTGGGGAAAAACTGTTTTTT
CASSQGEGVGEKLFF
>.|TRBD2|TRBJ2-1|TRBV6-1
TGTGCCAGCAGAATCCGGGAGGGGCCCTACAATGAGCAGTTCTTC
CASRIREGPYNEQFF
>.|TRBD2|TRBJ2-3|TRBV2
TGTGCCAGCAGTGCCACTAGCGGGAGGGATACGCAGTATTTT
CASSATSGRDTQYF
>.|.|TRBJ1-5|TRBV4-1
TGCGCCAGCAGCCAAGATTTAAGGGCAGATCTCCCCAATCAGCCCCAGCATTTT
CASSQDLRADLPNQPQHF
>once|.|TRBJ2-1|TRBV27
TGTGCCAGCAGTTTAACCAACTGGAACGATGAGCAGTTCTTC
CASSLTNWNDEQFF
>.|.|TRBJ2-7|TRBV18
TGTGCCAGCTCACCTTCCGGGTTCTACGAGCAGTACTTC
CASSPSGFYEQYF